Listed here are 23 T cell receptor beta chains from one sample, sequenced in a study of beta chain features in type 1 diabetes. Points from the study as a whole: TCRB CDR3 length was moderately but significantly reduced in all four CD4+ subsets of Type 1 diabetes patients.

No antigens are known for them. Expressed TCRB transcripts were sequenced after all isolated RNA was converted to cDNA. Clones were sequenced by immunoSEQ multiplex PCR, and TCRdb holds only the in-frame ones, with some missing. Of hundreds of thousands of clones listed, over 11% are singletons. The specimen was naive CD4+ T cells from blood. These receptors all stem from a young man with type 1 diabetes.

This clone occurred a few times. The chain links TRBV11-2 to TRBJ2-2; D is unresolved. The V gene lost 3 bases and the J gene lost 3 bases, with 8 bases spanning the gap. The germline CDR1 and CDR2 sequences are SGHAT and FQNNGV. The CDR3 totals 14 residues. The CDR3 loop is CASSFNKDTGELFF. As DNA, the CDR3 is TGTGCCAGCAGCTTCAACAAGGACACCGGGGAGCTGTTTTTT.

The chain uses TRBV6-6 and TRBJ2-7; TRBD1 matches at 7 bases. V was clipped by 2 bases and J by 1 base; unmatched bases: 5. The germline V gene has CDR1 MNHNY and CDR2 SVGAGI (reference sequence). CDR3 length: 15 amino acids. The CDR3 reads CASSYEGASSYEQYF. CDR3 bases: TGTGCCAGCAGTTACGAGGGGGCGTCTTCCTACGAGCAGTACTTC.

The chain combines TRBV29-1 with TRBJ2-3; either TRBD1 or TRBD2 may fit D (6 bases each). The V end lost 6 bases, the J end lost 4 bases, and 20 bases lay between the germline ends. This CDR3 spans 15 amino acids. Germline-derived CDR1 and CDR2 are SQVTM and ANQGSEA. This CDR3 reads CSVLIGGNRADTQYF. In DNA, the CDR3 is TGCAGCGTCCTCATAGGGGGGAATAGGGCAGATACGCAGTATTTT.

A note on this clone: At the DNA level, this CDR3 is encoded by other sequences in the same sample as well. The CDR3 DNA reads as TGTGCCAGCAGCTTAGGAGTGAACACTGAAGCTTTCTTT. Amino acids: CASSLGVNTEAFF. V and J are TRBV11-2 and TRBJ1-1; no reliable D call. The CDR3 is 13 amino acids. V lost 1 base and J lost 0, with 3 bases in between. The germline gives CDR1 SGHAT, CDR2 FQNNGV.

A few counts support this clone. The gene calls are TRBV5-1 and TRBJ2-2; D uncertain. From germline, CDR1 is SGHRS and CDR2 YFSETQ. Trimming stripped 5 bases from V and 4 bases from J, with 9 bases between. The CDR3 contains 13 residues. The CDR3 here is CASRRSSTGELFF. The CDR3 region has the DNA TGCGCCAGCAGGAGATCCTCCACCGGGGAGCTGTTTTTT.

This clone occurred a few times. CDR3 bases: TGTGCCATCAGTGAGTTAGAGGGGACGAACACTGAAGCTTTCTTT. The encoded protein is CAISELEGTNTEAFF. This chain connects TRBV10-3 to TRBJ1-1; the D gene is possibly TRBD1 (5 bases). Germline values: CDR1 ENHRY, CDR2 SYGVKD. This CDR3 region has 15 residues. The V end lost 1 base, the J end lost 1 base, and 10 bases lay between the germline ends.

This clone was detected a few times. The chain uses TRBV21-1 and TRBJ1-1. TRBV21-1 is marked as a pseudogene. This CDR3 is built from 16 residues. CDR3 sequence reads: CASSKDEGRRNTEAFF. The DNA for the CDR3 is TGTGCCAGCAGCAAAGATGAGGGCCGGAGGAACACTGAAGCTTTCTTT.

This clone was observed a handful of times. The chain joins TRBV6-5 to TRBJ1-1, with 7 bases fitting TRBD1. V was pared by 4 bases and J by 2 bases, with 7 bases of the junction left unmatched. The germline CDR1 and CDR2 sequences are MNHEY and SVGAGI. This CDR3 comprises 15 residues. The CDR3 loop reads CASSFQTGLNTEAFF. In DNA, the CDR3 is TGTGCCAGCAGTTTCCAGACAGGGCTCAACACTGAAGCTTTCTTT.

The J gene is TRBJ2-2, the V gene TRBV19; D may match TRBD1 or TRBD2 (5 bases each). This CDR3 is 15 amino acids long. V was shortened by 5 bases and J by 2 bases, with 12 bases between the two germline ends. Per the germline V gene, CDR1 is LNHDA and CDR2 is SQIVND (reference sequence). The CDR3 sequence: CASSLPGPNTGELFF. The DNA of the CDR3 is TGTGCCAGTAGTTTACCGGGACCTAACACCGGGGAGCTGTTTTTT.

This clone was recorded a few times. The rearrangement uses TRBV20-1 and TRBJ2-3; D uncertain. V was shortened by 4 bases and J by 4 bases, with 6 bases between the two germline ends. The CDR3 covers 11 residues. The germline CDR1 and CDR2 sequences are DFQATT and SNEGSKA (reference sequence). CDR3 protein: CSAISPDTQYF. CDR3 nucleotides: TGCAGTGCTATTAGCCCAGATACGCAGTATTTT.

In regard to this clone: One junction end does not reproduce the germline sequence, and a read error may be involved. The CDR3 bases are TGTGCCAGTAGTTGGACCCGACAGGGGCTCGCTGAACAACTGTTTTTT. Translation gives CASSWTRQGLAEQLFF. V gene TRBV19 combines with J gene TRBJ1-4, with 8 bases identical to TRBD1. The CDR3 covers 16 residues. The germline V gene has CDR1 LNHDA and CDR2 SQIVND (reference sequence).

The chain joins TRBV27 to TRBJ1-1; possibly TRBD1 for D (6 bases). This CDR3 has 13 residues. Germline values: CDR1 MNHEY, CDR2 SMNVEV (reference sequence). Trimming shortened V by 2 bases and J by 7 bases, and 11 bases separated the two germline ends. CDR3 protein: CASSLAQGVEAFF. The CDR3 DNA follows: TGTGCCAGCAGTTTAGCACAGGGTGTTGAAGCTTTCTTT.

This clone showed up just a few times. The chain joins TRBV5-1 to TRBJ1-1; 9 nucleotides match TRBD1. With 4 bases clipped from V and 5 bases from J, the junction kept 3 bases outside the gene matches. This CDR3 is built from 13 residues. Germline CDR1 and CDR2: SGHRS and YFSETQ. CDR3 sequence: CASSAGTGTEAFF. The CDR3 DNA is TGCGCCAGCAGCGCGGGGACAGGGACTGAAGCTTTCTTT.

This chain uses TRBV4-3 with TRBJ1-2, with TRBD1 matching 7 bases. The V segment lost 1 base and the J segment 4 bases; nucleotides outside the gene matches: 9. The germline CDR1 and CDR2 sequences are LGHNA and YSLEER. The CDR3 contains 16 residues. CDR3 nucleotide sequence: TGCGCCAGCAGCCAAGGCGACGGCAGGGGGTCCTATGGCTACACCTTC. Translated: CASSQGDGRGSYGYTF.

CDR3 DNA sequence: TGTGCCAGCTCGTCGACAGGGGTCTATGGCTACACCTTC. Translating it yields CASSSTGVYGYTF. This chain uses TRBV18 with TRBJ1-2; the match to TRBD1 covers 8 bases. The V gene end was trimmed by 6 bases and the J gene end by 4 bases; junction bases not matched to a gene: 4. Per the germline V gene, CDR1 is KGHSH and CDR2 is LQKENI. The CDR3 covers 13 residues.

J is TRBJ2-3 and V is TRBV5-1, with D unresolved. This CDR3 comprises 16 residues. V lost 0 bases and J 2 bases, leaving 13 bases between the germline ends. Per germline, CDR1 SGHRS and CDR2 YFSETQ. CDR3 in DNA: TGCGCCAGCAGCTTGGCCCCCATGGGCGCCACAGATACGCAGTATTTT. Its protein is CASSLAPMGATDTQYF.

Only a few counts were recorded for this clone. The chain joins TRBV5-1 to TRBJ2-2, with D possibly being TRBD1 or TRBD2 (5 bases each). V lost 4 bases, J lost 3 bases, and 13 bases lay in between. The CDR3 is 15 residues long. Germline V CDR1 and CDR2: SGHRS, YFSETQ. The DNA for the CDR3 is TGCGCCAGCAGCCGATCCGGGGCGGACACCGGGGAGCTGTTTTTT. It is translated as CASSRSGADTGELFF.

In DNA, the CDR3 is TGTGCCTGGCGACGGGGGATCGGGGGAAAACTGTTTTTT. Amino acids: CAWRRGIGGKLFF. This chain links TRBV30 with TRBJ1-4; TRBD1 might be the D (5 bases). Germline assignment: CDR1 GTSNPN and CDR2 SVGIG (reference sequence). This CDR3 region has 13 residues. V lost 5 bases and J lost 10, with 17 bases in between.

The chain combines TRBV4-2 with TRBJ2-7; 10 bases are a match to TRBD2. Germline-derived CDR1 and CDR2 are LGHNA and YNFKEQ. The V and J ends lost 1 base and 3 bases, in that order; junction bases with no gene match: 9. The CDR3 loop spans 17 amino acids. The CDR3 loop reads CASSQALQRTSGYEQYF. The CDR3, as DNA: TGTGCCAGCAGCCAAGCCCTCCAAAGGACTAGCGGCTACGAGCAGTACTTC.

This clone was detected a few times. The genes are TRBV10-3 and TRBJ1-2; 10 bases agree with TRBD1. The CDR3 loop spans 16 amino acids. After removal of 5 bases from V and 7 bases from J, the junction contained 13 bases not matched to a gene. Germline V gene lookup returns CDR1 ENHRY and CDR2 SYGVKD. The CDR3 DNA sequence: TGTGCCATCAGTCAAACCGGGGGACAGGGGACGACTGGCTACACCTTC. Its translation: CAISQTGGQGTTGYTF.

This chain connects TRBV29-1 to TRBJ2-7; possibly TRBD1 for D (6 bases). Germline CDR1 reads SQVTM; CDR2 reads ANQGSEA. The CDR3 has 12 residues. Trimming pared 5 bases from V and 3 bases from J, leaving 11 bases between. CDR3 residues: CSVIGTNYEQYF. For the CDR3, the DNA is TGCAGCGTTATAGGGACAAACTACGAGCAGTACTTC.

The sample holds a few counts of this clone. The CDR3 loop reads CASPNPYNEQFF. CDR3 nucleotide sequence: TGTGCCAGCCCGAACCCTTACAATGAGCAGTTCTTC. The chain has TRBV28 and TRBJ2-1; D call uncertain. CDR1 MDHEN and CDR2 SYDVKM come from the germline V gene. The V gene lost 8 bases and the J gene lost 4 bases, with 9 bases spanning the gap. This CDR3 has 12 amino acids.

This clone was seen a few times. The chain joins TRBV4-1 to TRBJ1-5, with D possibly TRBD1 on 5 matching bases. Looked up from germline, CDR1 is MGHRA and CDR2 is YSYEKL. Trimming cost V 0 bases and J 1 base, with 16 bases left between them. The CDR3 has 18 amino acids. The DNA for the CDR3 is TGCGCCAGCAGCCAAGATTGGTTAGCACGGGGGAGCAATCAGCCCCAGCATTTT. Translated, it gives CASSQDWLARGSNQPQHF.